These T cell receptor beta chains were read from a single sample in a study of shared clonotypes between healthy human individuals. Data came from immunoSEQ multiplex PCR; TCRdb stores just in-frame clones and leaves some out. The sample holds about 1.1 million clones, approximately 80% seen once. Sequencing was performed on memory CD4+ T cells from PBMCs. The receptors come from a man aged 18 to 30 in good health. Some clones in this sample may be carry-over from other donors' samples. Both conserved end residues are part of each CDR3. D genes are given only for firm matches. Some rows mark clone size as missing; the rest say once, few, many or name a class of expanded clone.

D	size	V	J	CDR3	DNA
TRBD2	NA	TRBV6-5	TRBJ2-2	CAGRTSGSRGGELFF	TGTGCCGGCCGTACTAGCGGGAGTCGAGGCGGGGAGCTGTTTTTT
NA	NA	TRBV30	TRBJ1-1	CAWSEGYLTEAFF	TGTGCCTGGAGTGAGGGCTATTTAACTGAAGCTTTCTTT
TRBD2	NA	TRBV18	TRBJ2-1	CATATGGRASGSYNEQFF	TGTGCCACCGCGACGGGGGGTCGTGCTAGCGGGTCCTACAATGAGCAGTTCTTC
NA	NA	TRBV18	TRBJ2-3	CASQQVPSTDTQYF	TGTGCCAGTCAACAGGTGCCATCCACAGATACGCAGTATTTT
NA	once	TRBV4-3	TRBJ2-5	CASSQRTEETQYF	TGCGCCAGCAGCCAGAGGACAGAAGAGACCCAGTACTTC
NA	NA	TRBV29-1	TRBJ2-1	CSGRRLLSGDEQFF	TGCAGCGGCCGACGGTTGCTGAGTGGCGATGAGCAGTTCTTC
NA	NA	TRBV11-3	TRBJ2-1	CASSSGGNSYNEQFF	TGTGCCAGCAGCTCTGGTGGGAACTCCTACAATGAGCAGTTCTTC
TRBD2	NA	TRBV5-4	TRBJ2-5	CASSSVTGGRGETQYF	TGTGCCAGCAGCTCGGTTACGGGAGGAAGGGGAGAGACCCAGTACTTC
NA	many	TRBV30	TRBJ2-5	CAWSTAGWQETQYF	TGTGCCTGGAGTACGGCAGGGTGGCAAGAGACCCAGTACTTC
TRBD2	NA	TRBV7-2	TRBJ2-7	CASSLTSGSSPYEQYF	TGTGCCAGCAGCTTGACTAGCGGGAGTTCTCCCTACGAGCAGTACTTC
NA	NA	TRBV5-4	TRBJ2-3	CASSSSQEADTQYF	TGTGCCAGCAGCTCAAGTCAGGAGGCAGATACGCAGTATTTT
NA	few	TRBV2	TRBJ2-2	CASSSESRELFF	TGTGCCAGCAGTAGCGAGAGCAGGGAGCTGTTTTTT
NA	few	TRBV15	TRBJ2-6	CATSRVADANVLTF	TGTGCCACCAGCAGAGTCGCAGACGCCAACGTCCTGACTTTC
TRBD2	NA	TRBV28	TRBJ2-7	CASSSAGTSNYEQYF	TGTGCCAGCAGTTCGGCCGGGACTAGTAACTACGAGCAGTACTTC